The entry below describes one T cell receptor beta chain. Its antigen is unidentified. CDR1 and CDR2 (germline): MNHEY, SVGAGI. The length of the CDR3 is 15 residues. V was clipped by 3 bases and J by 1 base, with 12 bases between them. A multiplex PCR was run with 60 Vbeta primers and 13 Jbeta primers. Sequencing used immunoSEQ multiplex PCR; TCRdb keeps in-frame clones, though not all of them. The profile shows 150,000 to 200,000 clones, about four fifths of them singletons. The data derive from a study of cytomegalovirus exposure and HLA in healthy donors. Findings of the study overall: High sensitivity and specificity were reportedly achieved when the classifier diagnosed cytomegalovirus status.

This sequence was found in a woman aged 50 to 60 in good health and CMV-seronegative. The material sequenced was PBMCs. The V gene is TRBV6-5, the J gene TRBJ1-1, with a weak D call TRBD1 (5 bases). DNA of the CDR3: TGTGCCAGCAGTTATCGACGCCAGGGGAACACTGAAGCTTTCTTT. As protein: CASSYRRQGNTEAFF.